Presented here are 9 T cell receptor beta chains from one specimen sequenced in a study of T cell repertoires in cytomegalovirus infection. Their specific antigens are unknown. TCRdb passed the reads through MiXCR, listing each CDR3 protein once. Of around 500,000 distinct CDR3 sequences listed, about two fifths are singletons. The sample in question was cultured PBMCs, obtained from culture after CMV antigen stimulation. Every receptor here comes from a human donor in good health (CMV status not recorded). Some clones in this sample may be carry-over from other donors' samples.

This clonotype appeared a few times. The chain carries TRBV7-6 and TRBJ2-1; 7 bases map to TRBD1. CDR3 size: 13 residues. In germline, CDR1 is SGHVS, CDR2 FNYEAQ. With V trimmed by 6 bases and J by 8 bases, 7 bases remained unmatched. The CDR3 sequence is CASRPQGVDEQFF. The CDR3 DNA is TGTGCCAGCAGACCCCAGGGGGTGGATGAGCAGTTCTTC.

CDR3 in DNA: TGTGCCAGCAGCTTCCAGGGCGTACAAAGCACAGATACGCAGTATTTT. This encodes CASSFQGVQSTDTQYF. The rearrangement uses TRBV11-3 and TRBJ2-3; D might be TRBD1 (5 bases). Germline V gives CDR1 SGHNT, CDR2 YENEEA. V lost 3 bases and J 0 bases, leaving 13 bases between the germline ends. The CDR3 contains 16 residues.

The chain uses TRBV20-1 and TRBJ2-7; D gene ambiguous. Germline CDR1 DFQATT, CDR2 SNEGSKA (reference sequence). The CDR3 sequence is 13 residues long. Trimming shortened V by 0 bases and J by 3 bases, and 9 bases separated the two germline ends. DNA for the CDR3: TGCAGTGCTAGAGATTTAAAAGGCTACGAGCAGTACTTC. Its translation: CSARDLKGYEQYF.

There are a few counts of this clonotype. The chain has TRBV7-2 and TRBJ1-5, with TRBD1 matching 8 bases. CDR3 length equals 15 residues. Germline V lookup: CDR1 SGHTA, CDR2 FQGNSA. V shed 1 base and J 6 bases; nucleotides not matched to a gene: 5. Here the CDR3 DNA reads TGTGCCAGCAGCTTAGGGAACACAGGGGGTCAGCCCCAGCATTTT. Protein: CASSLGNTGGQPQHF.

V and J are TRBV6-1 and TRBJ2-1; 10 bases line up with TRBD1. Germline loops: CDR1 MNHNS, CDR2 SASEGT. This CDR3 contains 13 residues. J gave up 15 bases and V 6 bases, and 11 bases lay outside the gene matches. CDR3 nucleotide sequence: TGTGCCAGCAGCTTGATGGACAGGGGGTTGCCGTTCTTC. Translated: CASSLMDRGLPFF.

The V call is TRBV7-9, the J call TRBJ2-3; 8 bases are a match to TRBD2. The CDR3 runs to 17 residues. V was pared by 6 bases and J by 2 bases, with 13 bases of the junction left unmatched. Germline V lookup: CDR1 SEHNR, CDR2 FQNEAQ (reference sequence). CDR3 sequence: CASRPRPGGKLTDTQYF. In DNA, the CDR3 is TGTGCCAGCAGACCAAGACCGGGGGGGAAACTCACAGATACGCAGTATTTT.

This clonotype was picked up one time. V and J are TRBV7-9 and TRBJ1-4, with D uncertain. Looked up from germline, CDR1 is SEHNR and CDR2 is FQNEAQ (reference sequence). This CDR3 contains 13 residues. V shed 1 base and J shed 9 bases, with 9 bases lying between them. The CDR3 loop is CASSLGIDKKLFF. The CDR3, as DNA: TGTGCCAGCAGCTTAGGGATAGATAAAAAACTGTTTTTT.

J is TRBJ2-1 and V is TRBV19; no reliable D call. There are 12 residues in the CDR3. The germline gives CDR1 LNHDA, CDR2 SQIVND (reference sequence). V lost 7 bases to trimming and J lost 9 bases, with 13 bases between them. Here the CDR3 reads CASISHYSEQFF. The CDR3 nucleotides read TGTGCCAGTATTAGTCACTATAGTGAGCAGTTCTTC.

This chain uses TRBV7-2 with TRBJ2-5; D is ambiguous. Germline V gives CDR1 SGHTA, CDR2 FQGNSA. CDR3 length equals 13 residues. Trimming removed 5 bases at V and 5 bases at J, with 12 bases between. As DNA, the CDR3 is TGTGCCAGCAGCCCCCAGGCTCCGGAGACCCAGTACTTC. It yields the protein CASSPQAPETQYF.